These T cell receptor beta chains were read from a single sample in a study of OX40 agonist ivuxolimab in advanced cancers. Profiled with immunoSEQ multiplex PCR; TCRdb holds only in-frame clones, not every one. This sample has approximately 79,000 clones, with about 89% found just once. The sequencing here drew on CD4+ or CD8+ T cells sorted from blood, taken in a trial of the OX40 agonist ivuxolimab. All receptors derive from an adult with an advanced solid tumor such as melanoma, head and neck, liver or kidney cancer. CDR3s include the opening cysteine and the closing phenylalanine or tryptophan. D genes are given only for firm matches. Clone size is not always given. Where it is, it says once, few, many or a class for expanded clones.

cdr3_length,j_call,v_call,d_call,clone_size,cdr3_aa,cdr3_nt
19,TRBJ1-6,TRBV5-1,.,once,CASSSGIRSFHSYNSPLHF,TGCGCCAGCAGCTCGGGTATTCGCAGCTTTCACTCCTATAATTCACCCCTCCACTTT
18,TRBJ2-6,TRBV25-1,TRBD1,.,CASSPGTGGFSRANVLTF,TGTGCCAGCAGCCCGGGGACAGGGGGTTTCAGTCGGGCCAACGTCCTGACTTTC
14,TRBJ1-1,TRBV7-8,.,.,CASSFGGWNTEAFF,TGTGCCAGCAGCTTCGGAGGTTGGAACACTGAAGCTTTCTTT
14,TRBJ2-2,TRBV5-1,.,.,CASRQAHSTGELFF,TGCGCCAGCAGACAGGCCCATTCCACCGGGGAGCTGTTTTTT
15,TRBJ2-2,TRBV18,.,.,CASSPRKADTGELFF,TGTGCCAGCTCACCACGGAAGGCCGACACCGGGGAGCTGTTTTTT
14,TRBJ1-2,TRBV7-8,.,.,CASSAGPTNYGYTF,TGTGCCAGCAGCGCGGGCCCTACTAACTATGGCTACACCTTC
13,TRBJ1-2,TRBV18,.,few,CASSPRDIYGYTF,TGTGCCAGCTCACCGAGGGACATCTATGGCTACACCTTC
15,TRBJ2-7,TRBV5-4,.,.,CASSLGGASSYEQYF,TGTGCCAGCAGCTTGGGGGGGGCCAGCTCCTACGAGCAGTACTTC
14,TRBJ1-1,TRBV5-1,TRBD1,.,CASSLEGQGTEAFF,TGCGCCAGCAGCTTGGAGGGACAGGGGACTGAAGCTTTCTTT
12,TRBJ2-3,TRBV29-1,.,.,CSVPSSTDTQYF,TGCAGCGTCCCCTCCAGCACAGATACGCAGTATTTT
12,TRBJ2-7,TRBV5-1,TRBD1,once,CASSMTGGEQYF,TGCGCCAGCAGCATGACAGGGGGCGAGCAGTACTTC
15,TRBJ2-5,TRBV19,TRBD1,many,CASTDSGTGLQTQYF,TGTGCCAGTACCGACTCCGGGACAGGGTTGCAGACCCAGTACTTC
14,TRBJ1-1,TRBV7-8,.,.,CASGRGDVYTEAFF,TGTGCCAGCGGACGGGGGGATGTATACACTGAAGCTTTCTTT
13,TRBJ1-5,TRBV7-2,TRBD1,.,CASRLDRAQPQHF,TGTGCCAGCAGATTAGACAGGGCTCAGCCCCAGCATTTT
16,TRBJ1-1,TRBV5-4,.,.,CASSVSPEDMNTEAFF,TGTGCCAGCAGCGTGTCTCCCGAAGACATGAACACTGAAGCTTTCTTT
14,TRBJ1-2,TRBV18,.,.,CASSPPGRNYGYTF,TGTGCCAGCTCACCACCGGGACGGAACTATGGCTACACCTTC
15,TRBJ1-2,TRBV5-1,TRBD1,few,CASSVGTGVNYGYTF,TGCGCCAGCAGCGTAGGGACAGGGGTTAACTATGGCTACACCTTC
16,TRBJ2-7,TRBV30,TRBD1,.,CAWSPKGQGARLAPYF,TGTGCCTGGAGTCCAAAGGGACAGGGGGCGCGGCTTGCACCGTACTTC
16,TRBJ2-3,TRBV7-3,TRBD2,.,CASSTISGRAGDTQYF,TGTGCCAGCAGCACCATTAGCGGGAGGGCGGGGGATACGCAGTATTTT
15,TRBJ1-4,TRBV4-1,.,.,CASSPWGSSDEKLFF,TGCGCCAGCAGCCCCTGGGGTTCTTCAGATGAAAAACTGTTTTTT
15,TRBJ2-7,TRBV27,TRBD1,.,CASSLVGTGANEQYF,TGTGCCAGCAGTTTAGTAGGGACAGGGGCGAACGAGCAGTACTTC
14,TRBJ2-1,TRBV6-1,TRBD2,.,CASRRTSGSYEQFF,TGTGCCAGCAGGCGCACTAGCGGGAGCTATGAGCAGTTCTTC
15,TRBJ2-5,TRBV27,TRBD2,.,CASRRWGGSQETQYF,TGTGCCAGCAGACGATGGGGGGGGAGCCAAGAGACCCAGTACTTC
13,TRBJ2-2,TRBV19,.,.,CASSFQGEEELFF,TGTGCCAGTAGCTTTCAGGGGGAGGAGGAGCTGTTTTTT
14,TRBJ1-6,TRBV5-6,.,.,CASSREGWGAPLHF,TGTGCCAGCAGCCGCGAAGGGTGGGGGGCACCCCTCCACTTT
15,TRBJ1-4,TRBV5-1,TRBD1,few,CASSSQTGVNEKLFF,TGCGCCAGCAGCTCACAGACAGGGGTGAATGAAAAACTGTTTTTT
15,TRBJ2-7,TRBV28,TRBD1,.,CASSLYRTGGYEQYF,TGTGCCAGCAGTTTGTATAGGACAGGGGGCTACGAGCAGTACTTC
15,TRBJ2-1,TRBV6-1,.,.,CASSDASSIKNEQFF,TGTGCCAGCAGTGACGCCAGCTCCATTAAGAATGAGCAGTTCTTC
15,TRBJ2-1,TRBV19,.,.,CASSSGHLGYNEQFF,TGTGCCAGTAGTTCCGGACACTTAGGATACAATGAGCAGTTCTTC
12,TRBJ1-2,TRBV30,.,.,CAWNLGDYGYTF,TGTGCCTGGAATCTGGGGGATTATGGCTACACCTTC
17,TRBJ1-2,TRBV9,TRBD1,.,CASSVGNQGQGGYGYTF,TGTGCCAGCAGCGTAGGGAATCAGGGACAGGGGGGCTATGGCTACACCTTC
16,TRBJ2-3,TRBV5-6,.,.,CASSLDWGAVQDTQYF,TGTGCCAGCAGCTTGGATTGGGGGGCAGTTCAAGATACGCAGTATTTT
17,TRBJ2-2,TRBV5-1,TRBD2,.,CASSLGGLAGVTGELFF,TGCGCCAGCAGCTTGGGAGGACTAGCGGGAGTCACCGGGGAGCTGTTTTTT
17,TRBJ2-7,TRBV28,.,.,CASSLFMGTRSSYEQYF,TGTGCCAGCAGTTTATTTATGGGGACGAGGTCCTCCTACGAGCAGTACTTC
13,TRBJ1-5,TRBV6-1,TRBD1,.,CASWDRPGQPQHF,TGTGCCAGTTGGGACAGACCCGGTCAGCCCCAGCATTTT